This T cell receptor beta chain was profiled in a study of T cell responses to AZD1222 COVID-19 vaccine. Whole-study findings and limits: Within unmutated variant regions lay the reported targets of nearly half of spike-specific TCRs. With dominance at 160-218 and 743-854, vaccine-associated CD4 TCRs spanned spike. Only a handful of AZD1222 recipients, several in all, had baseline seropositivity.

Repertoires were generated with immunoSEQ multiplex PCR, while TCRdb's copy carries only in-frame clones and drops some. The sample has some 180,000 clones, roughly 94% seen once. With regard to this clone: The antigen is unknown.

CDR1 is SGHDT and CDR2 is YYEEEE in the germline V gene. V was cut by 4 bases and J by 0 bases, with 16 bases left in between. The CDR3 runs to 16 residues. The rearrangement links TRBV5-6 to TRBJ1-1; the D gene is possibly TRBD1 (6 bases). This clonotype was obtained from an adult who received the AZD1222 COVID-19 vaccine. The sequenced sample was peripheral blood, obtained 28 days after the second AZD1222 dose. The CDR3 sequence: CASSGDRDNVNTEAFF. In DNA form, the CDR3 reads TGTGCCAGCAGCGGCGACCGGGACAACGTGAACACTGAAGCTTTCTTT.